This T cell receptor beta chain was captured by sequencing in a study of blood T cell repertoires in COVID-19. Study details: Samples taken during acute and convalescent COVID-19 were collected in the United States, Italy and Spain. In each case, the material was cDNA or gDNA derived from T cells, B-cell-depleted T cells, or PBMCs.

Authors' data handling: Estimation of nucleated cell counts was performed using reference gene primer amplification. Sequenced by immunoSEQ multiplex PCR; TCRdb stores in-frame clones only, minus some. V, J and clone size were drawn from that table, and D and trimming were deduced from the DNA. The sample shows 200,000 to 250,000 clones, about nine tenths of them seen only once. The CDR3 runs to 16 residues. Germline values: CDR1 LGHDT, CDR2 YNNKEL (reference sequence). V trimming: 4 bases; J trimming: 7 bases; junction bases outside the gene matches: 10. The rearrangement joins TRBV3-1 (or the pseudogene TRBV3-2) to TRBJ1-6; 7 bases are a match to TRBD1. Sequenced material: peripheral blood. The sequence derives from a man aged 60 to 69 who had recovered from COVID-19. The CDR3 is CASSRTSTGRNSPLHF. The CDR3 nucleotides read TGTGCCAGCAGCCGGACTTCGACAGGGCGGAATTCACCCCTCCACTTT.